The T cell receptor beta chain described here comes from a study of somatic mutations in cytotoxic T cells in rheumatoid arthritis. Each healthy control was a blood donor; the group had a median age of around 56 years (range roughly 20-75), and approximately 53% were female. Here immunoSEQ multiplex PCR was the method, and the copy in TCRdb shows in-frame clones only, minus some. The profile shows 11,000 or so clones, 70% to 80% of them singletons. Between the trimmed V and J ends, which lost 0 bases and 3 bases, there was a span of 5 bases. From germline, CDR1 is KGHSH and CDR2 LQKENI. CDR3 length: 13 residues. Comments on this clone: Its antigen is not identified.

The study, taken as a whole, reports: Each of about an eighth of the roughly 65 patients had a largest CD8+ clone that made up more than 20% of CD8+ cells. Clonality measured in CD8+ T cells did not differ significantly between rheumatoid arthritis patients and age-matched healthy controls.

The chain links TRBV18 to TRBJ2-5, with D possibly being TRBD1 (5 bases). This clonotype was obtained from a man aged 70-80 years in good health. The sequenced sample consisted of CD8+ T cells sorted from blood. The CDR3 DNA sequence: TGTGCCAGCTCACCACCCAGGGAAGAGACCCAGTACTTC. This encodes CASSPPREETQYF.